These 19 T cell receptor beta chains came from one sample sequenced in a study of T cell responses to AZD1222 COVID-19 vaccine. Generated by immunoSEQ multiplex PCR, the TCRdb table keeps only in-frame clones and is missing some. This sample has over 150,000 clones, with about 90% found just once. The input for sequencing was peripheral blood, taken 28 days after the second AZD1222 dose. Receptors were obtained from an adult who received the AZD1222 COVID-19 vaccine.

This clone was seen once. The CDR3 sequence: CASSSGQGSYNEQFF. CDR3 in DNA: TGTGCCAGCAGCTCCGGACAGGGCAGCTACAATGAGCAGTTCTTC. The chain couples TRBV5-4 to TRBJ2-1, with 8 bases lining up with TRBD1. This CDR3 is 15 amino acids long. Per germline, CDR1 SGHNT and CDR2 YYREEE (reference sequence). Losses at the gene ends were 3 bases for V and 3 bases for J; bases not matched to a gene: 5.

J is TRBJ2-1 and V is TRBV24-1, with 8 nucleotides matching TRBD2. The J segment lost 9 bases and the V segment lost 3 bases, leaving 9 bases of the junction unmatched. The CDR3 sequence is 15 residues long. Germline V lookup: CDR1 KGHDR, CDR2 SFDVKD. The CDR3 nucleotides read TGTGCCACCAGTGATCGGCGGCGGGGGGCGGGTGAGCAGTTCTTC. Its translation is CATSDRRRGAGEQFF.

The sample holds one count of this clone. The chain combines TRBV10-1 with TRBJ2-5; 13 nucleotides align to TRBD2. The ends lost 3 bases at V and 5 bases at J; junction bases unmatched: 6. Germline loops: CDR1 WNHNN, CDR2 SYGVQD (reference sequence). The CDR3 spans 16 residues. CDR3 in DNA: TGCGCCAGCAGTGATCGGACTAGCGGGGGCCGCGAGACCCAGTACTTC. It encodes CASSDRTSGGRETQYF.

V is TRBV19 and J is TRBJ2-4; TRBD1 matches at 7 bases. This CDR3 has 14 amino acids. Germline V gene lookup returns CDR1 LNHDA and CDR2 SQIVND (reference sequence). Unmatched junction bases numbered 8, after V lost 6 bases and J lost 6 bases. CDR3 sequence: CASRTRDSSNIQYF. The CDR3 DNA reads as TGTGCCAGTAGGACCCGGGACAGTTCAAACATTCAGTACTTC.

The chain uses TRBV7-9 and TRBJ1-2; D unclear. Trimming took 5 bases from V and 6 from J, leaving 10 bases between them. Germline V gene lookup returns CDR1 SEHNR and CDR2 FQNEAQ (reference sequence). The CDR3 has 12 residues. The CDR3 protein is CASSPVADGYTF. In DNA, the CDR3 is TGTGCCAGCAGCCCAGTCGCGGATGGCTACACCTTC.

The V and J genes are TRBV7-9 and TRBJ2-1; 7 bases are shared with TRBD2. The J segment lost 3 bases and the V segment lost 5 bases, leaving 10 bases of the junction unmatched. CDR1 is SEHNR, CDR2 FQNEAQ, per germline (reference sequence). CDR3 length: 16 residues. CDR3 region: CASSPQAGKDYNEQFF. CDR3 bases: TGTGCCAGCAGCCCTCAAGCGGGGAAGGACTACAATGAGCAGTTCTTC.

In this sample, this clone turned up once. The chain joins TRBV5-1 to TRBJ2-7; 10 bases are a match to TRBD1. This CDR3 is 15 amino acids long. J gave up 2 bases and V 2 bases, and 4 bases lay outside the gene matches. CDR1 is SGHRS, CDR2 YFSETQ, per germline. The CDR3, as DNA: TGCGCCAGCAGCTTACCGGGACAGGGGACCTACGAGCAGTACTTC. Its translation: CASSLPGQGTYEQYF.

This chain connects TRBV9 to TRBJ2-1, with D maybe TRBD2 (6 bases). The CDR3 sequence is 15 residues long. From germline, CDR1 is SGDLS and CDR2 YYNGEE. The ends were cut back, 0 bases at V and 9 bases at J, with 16 bases in the middle. CDR3 DNA: TGTGCCAGCAGCGTAGAGGAGGGGAGCGGTTTTGAGCAGTTCTTC. Amino acids: CASSVEEGSGFEQFF.

The V call is TRBV28, the J call TRBJ1-6, with a tentative D call TRBD1 (5 bases). The CDR3 is 14 amino acids. V lost 6 bases and J 8 bases, leaving 14 bases between the germline ends. Germline lookup yields CDR1 MDHEN and CDR2 SYDVKM. In DNA, the CDR3 is TGTGCCAGCAGAGAGCCGGGACGCTATTCACCCCTCCACTTT. Amino acids: CASREPGRYSPLHF.

This clone was seen a single time. This sequence joins TRBV7-2 and TRBJ2-5; D is perhaps TRBD2 (5 bases). CDR1 is SGHTA and CDR2 is FQGNSA in the germline V gene. CDR3 length: 16 residues. Trimming shortened V by 3 bases and J by 4 bases, and 18 bases separated the two germline ends. The CDR3 DNA sequence: TGTGCCAGCAGCTTTGCGGGTACTAGGGTCGGAGAGACCCAGTACTTC. Encoded protein: CASSFAGTRVGETQYF.

The gene calls are TRBV5-6 and TRBJ1-6; D not resolved. This CDR3 is 12 amino acids long. With 2 bases removed from V and 3 bases from J, the gap between germline ends came to 0 bases. Germline V CDR1 and CDR2: SGHDT, YYEEEE. The CDR3 DNA follows: TGTGCCAGCAGCTTCTATAATTCACCCCTCCACTTT. As protein: CASSFYNSPLHF.

The chain employs TRBV6-5 and TRBJ2-7, with D perhaps matching TRBD1 or TRBD2 (5 bases each). The V end was cut by 3 bases, the J end by 5 bases, with 17 bases between. The germline V gene has CDR1 MNHEY and CDR2 SVGAGI. CDR3 length equals 15 residues. The CDR3 coding sequence is TGTGCCAGCAGTTATCGGGGACGTTCGGTCAACGAGCAGTACTTC. It translates to CASSYRGRSVNEQYF.

V and J are TRBV7-2 and TRBJ2-1; 7 bases map to TRBD2. The ends lost 5 bases at V and 0 bases at J; junction bases unmatched: 7. CDR1 is SGHTA, CDR2 FQGNSA, per germline. The CDR3 covers 16 residues. The CDR3 DNA reads as TGTGCCAGCAGCATTAGCGGGTCCAGCTCCTACAATGAGCAGTTCTTC. This gives the protein CASSISGSSSYNEQFF.

The chain links TRBV28 to TRBJ1-4; no firm D call. The germline V gene encodes CDR1 MDHEN and CDR2 SYDVKM. The V end lost 5 bases, the J end lost 1 base, and 11 bases lay between the germline ends. The CDR3 totals 15 residues. CDR3 protein: CASSPLGLTNEKLFF. The CDR3 DNA reads TGTGCCAGCAGTCCCCTGGGTCTAACTAATGAAAAACTGTTTTTT.

The chain links TRBV19 to TRBJ1-2; D possibly corresponds to TRBD1 (6 bases). The germline CDR1 and CDR2 sequences are LNHDA and SQIVND (reference sequence). Trimming removed 3 bases at V and 8 bases at J, with 16 bases between. The CDR3 loop spans 14 amino acids. This CDR3 is CASSIQGSQRGYTF. The CDR3 DNA is TGTGCCAGTAGTATTCAGGGGTCCCAACGCGGCTACACCTTC.

The rearrangement uses TRBV19 and TRBJ1-5, with D possibly TRBD1 on 5 matching bases. The CDR3 is 13 residues long. Germline V gene sequence: CDR1 LNHDA, CDR2 SQIVND (reference sequence). V was shortened by 11 bases and J by 4 bases, with 15 bases between the two germline ends. The chain's CDR3 is CASKRAGNQPQHF. The CDR3 DNA sequence: TGTGCCTCGAAAAGGGCAGGGAATCAGCCCCAGCATTTT.

Of note for this clone: The sample has other DNA sequences that encode this CDR3 too. This chain uses TRBV2 with TRBJ1-4; D might be TRBD1 (5 bases). The CDR3 is 13 amino acids. Germline values: CDR1 SNHLY, CDR2 FYNNEI. V gave up 6 bases and J gave up 8 bases, with 13 bases separating them. The CDR3 sequence: CASSGGVGEKLFF. CDR3 sequence (DNA): TGTGCCAGCAGCGGGGGAGTGGGGGAAAAACTGTTTTTT.

This sequence joins TRBV11-2 and TRBJ1-5, with D uncertain. Trimming removed 2 bases from V and 7 bases from J, with 9 bases in between. CDR1 and CDR2 (germline): SGHAT, FQNNGV. The length of the CDR3 is 13 residues. CDR3 coding DNA: TGTGCCAGCAGCTTAAGTGACGAACAGCCCCAGCATTTT. It specifies CASSLSDEQPQHF.

The chain is built from TRBV10-3 and TRBJ2-6, with D perhaps given as TRBD1 or TRBD2 (5 bases each). V was pared by 10 bases and J by 8 bases, with 18 bases between. The germline V gene has CDR1 ENHRY and CDR2 SYGVKD. The CDR3 is 14 residues long. The CDR3 sequence: CATRLTAGTNVLTF. The DNA of the CDR3 is TGTGCCACCCGATTGACAGCCGGGACCAACGTCCTGACTTTC.